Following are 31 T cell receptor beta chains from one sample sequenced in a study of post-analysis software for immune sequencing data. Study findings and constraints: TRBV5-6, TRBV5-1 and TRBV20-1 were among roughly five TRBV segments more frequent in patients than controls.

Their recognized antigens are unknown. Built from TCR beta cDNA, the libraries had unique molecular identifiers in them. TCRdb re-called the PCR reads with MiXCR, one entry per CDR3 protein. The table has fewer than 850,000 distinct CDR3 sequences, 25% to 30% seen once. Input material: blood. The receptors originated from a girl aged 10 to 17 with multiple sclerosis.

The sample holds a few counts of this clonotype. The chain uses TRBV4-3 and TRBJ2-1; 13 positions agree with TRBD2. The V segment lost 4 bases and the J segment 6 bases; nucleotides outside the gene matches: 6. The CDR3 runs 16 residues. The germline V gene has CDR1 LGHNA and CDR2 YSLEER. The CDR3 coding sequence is TGCGCCAGCAGCCCGATGGGACTAGCGGGACGCAATGAGCAGTTCTTC. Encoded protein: CASSPMGLAGRNEQFF.

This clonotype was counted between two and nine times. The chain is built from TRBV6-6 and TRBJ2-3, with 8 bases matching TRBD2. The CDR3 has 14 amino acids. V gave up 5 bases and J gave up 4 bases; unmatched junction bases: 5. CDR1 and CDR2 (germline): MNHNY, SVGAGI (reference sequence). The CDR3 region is CASSATSVADTQYF. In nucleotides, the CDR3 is TGTGCCAGCAGTGCGACTAGCGTGGCAGATACGCAGTATTTT.

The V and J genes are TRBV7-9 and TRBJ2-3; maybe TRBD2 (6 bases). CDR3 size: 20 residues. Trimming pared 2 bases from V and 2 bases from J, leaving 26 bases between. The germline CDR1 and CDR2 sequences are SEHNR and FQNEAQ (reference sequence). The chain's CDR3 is CASSLRAVPGSSDTTDTQYF. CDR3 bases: TGTGCCAGCAGCTTACGAGCAGTCCCAGGGTCTAGCGATACCACAGATACGCAGTATTTT.

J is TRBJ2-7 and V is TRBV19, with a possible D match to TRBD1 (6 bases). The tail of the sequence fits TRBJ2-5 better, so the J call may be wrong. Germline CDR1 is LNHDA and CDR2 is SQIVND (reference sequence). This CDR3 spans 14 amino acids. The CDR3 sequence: CASTSTGTGETQYF. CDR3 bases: TGTGCCAGTACCTCTACAGGGACGGGAGAGACCCAGTACTTC.

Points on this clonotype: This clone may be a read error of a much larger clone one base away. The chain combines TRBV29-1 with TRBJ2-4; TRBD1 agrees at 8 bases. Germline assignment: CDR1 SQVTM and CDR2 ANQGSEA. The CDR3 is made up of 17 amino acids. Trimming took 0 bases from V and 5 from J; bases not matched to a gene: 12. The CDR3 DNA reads TGCAGCGTTGAAGATCCACAGGGGGTGGTGGCCGAAAACATTCAGTACTTC. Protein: CSVEDPQGVVAENIQYF.

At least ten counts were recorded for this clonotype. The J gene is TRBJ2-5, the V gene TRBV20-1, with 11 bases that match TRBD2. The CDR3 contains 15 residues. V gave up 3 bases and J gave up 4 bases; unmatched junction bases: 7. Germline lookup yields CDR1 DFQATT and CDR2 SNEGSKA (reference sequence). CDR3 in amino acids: CSASALAGAGETQYF. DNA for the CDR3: TGCAGTGCTAGTGCACTAGCGGGGGCTGGAGAGACCCAGTACTTC.

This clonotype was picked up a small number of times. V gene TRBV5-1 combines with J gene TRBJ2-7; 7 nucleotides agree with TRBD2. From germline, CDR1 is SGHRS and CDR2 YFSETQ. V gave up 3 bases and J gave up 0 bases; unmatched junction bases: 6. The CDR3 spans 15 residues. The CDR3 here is CASSWGGGASYEQYF. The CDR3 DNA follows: TGCGCCAGCAGCTGGGGGGGGGGAGCCTCCTACGAGCAGTACTTC. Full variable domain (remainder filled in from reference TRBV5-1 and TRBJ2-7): KAGVTQTPRYLIKTRGQQVTLSCSPISGHRSVSWYQQTPGQGLQFLFEYFSETQRNKGNFPGRFSGRQFSNSRSEMNVSTLELGDSALYLCASSWGGGASYEQYFGPGTRLTVT.

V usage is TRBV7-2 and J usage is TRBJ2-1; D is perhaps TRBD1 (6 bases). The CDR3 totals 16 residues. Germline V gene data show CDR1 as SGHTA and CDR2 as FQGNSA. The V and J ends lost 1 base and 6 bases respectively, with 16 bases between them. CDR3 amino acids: CASSLGSGWGRNEQFF. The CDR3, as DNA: TGTGCCAGCAGCTTAGGTTCCGGTTGGGGGCGCAATGAGCAGTTCTTC.

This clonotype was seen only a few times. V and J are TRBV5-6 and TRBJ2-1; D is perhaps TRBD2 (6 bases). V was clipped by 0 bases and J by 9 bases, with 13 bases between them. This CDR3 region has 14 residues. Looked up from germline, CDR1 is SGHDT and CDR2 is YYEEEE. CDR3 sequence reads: CASSLGLVPVEQFF. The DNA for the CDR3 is TGTGCCAGCAGCTTGGGACTAGTTCCCGTTGAGCAGTTCTTC.

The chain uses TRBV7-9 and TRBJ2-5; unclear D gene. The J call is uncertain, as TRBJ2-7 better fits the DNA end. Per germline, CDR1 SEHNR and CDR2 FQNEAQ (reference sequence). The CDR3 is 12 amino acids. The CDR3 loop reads CASWAGETEQYF. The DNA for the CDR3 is TGTGCCAGCTGGGCTGGGGAAACCGAGCAGTACTTC.

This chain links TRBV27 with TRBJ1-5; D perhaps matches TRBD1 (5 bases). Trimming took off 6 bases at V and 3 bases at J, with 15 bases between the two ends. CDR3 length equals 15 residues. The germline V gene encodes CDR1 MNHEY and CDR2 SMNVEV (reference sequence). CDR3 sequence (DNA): TGTGCCAGCAGGCGGGACGGAGCATACAATCAGCCCCAGCATTTT. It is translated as CASRRDGAYNQPQHF.

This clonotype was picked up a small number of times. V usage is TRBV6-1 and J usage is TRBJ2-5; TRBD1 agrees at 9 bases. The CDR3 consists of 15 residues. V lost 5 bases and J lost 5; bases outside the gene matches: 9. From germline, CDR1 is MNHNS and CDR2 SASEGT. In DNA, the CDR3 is TGTGCCAGCAGTACGACAGGGGGTTGGGGGGAGACCCAGTACTTC. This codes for CASSTTGGWGETQYF.

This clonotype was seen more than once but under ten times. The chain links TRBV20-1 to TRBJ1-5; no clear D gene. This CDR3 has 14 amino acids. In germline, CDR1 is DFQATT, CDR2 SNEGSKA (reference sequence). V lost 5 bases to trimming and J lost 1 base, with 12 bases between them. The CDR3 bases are TGCAGTGCTGCCCCCCCGGGGAGCAATCAGCCCCAGCATTTT. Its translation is CSAAPPGSNQPQHF.

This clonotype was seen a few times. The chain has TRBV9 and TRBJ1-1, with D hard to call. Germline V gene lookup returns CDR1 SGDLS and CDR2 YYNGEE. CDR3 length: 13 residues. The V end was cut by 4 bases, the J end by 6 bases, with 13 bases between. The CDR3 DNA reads TGTGCCAGCAGCATCGGACCGGGCGCTGAAGCTTTCTTT. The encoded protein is CASSIGPGAEAFF.

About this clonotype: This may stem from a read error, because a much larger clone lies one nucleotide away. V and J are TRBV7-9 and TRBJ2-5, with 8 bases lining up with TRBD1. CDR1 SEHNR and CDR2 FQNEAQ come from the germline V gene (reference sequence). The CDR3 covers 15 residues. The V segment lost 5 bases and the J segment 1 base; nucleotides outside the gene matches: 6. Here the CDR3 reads CASSPEQGAQETQYF. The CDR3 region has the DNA TGTGCCAGCAGCCCCGAGCAGGGGGCCCAAGAGACCCAGTACTTC.

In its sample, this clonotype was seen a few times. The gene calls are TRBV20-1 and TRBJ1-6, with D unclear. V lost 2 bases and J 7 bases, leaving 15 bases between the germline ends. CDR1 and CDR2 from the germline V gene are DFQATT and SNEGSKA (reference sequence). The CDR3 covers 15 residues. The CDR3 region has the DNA TGCAGTGCTAGACCCGCAGTTAATCCGAATTCACCCCTCCACTTT. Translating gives CSARPAVNPNSPLHF.

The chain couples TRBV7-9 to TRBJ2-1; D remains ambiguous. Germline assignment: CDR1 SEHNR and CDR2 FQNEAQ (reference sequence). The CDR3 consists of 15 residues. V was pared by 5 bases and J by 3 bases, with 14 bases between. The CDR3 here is CASSKRTALYNEQFF. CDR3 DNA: TGTGCCAGCAGCAAAAGGACGGCCCTCTACAATGAGCAGTTCTTC. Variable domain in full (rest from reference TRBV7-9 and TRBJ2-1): DTGVSQNPRHKITKRGQNVTFRCDPISEHNRLYWYRQTLGQGPEFLTYFQNEAQLEKSRLLSDRFSAERPKGSFSTLEIQRTEQGDSAMYLCASSKRTALYNEQFFGPGTRLTVL.

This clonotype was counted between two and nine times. The CDR3 is CASSLVGAMNTEAFF. CDR3 sequence (DNA): TGTGCCAGCAGCTTAGTGGGGGCCATGAACACTGAAGCTTTCTTT. The V and J genes are TRBV7-2 and TRBJ1-1, with D possibly TRBD1 on 6 matching bases. This CDR3 has 15 residues. The ends were cut back, 1 base at V and 0 bases at J, with 9 bases in the middle. The germline V gene has CDR1 SGHTA and CDR2 FQGNSA.

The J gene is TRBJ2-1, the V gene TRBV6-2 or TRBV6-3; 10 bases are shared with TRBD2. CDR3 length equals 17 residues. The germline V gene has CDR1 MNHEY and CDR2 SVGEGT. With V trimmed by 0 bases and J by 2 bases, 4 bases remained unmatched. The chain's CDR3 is CASSYSLLAGPYNEQFF. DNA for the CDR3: TGTGCCAGCAGTTACTCCCTACTAGCGGGGCCCTACAATGAGCAGTTCTTC.

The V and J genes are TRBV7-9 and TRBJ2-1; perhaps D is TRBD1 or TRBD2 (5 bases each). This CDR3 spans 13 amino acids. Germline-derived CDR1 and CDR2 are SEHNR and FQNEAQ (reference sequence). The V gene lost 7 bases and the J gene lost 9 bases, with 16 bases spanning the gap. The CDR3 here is CASNSQLRGEQFF. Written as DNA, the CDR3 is TGTGCCAGCAACTCTCAATTGAGGGGTGAGCAGTTCTTC.

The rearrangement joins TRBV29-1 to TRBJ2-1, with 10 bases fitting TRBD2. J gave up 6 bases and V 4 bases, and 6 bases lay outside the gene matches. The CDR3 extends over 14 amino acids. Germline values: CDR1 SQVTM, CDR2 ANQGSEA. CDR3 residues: CSVVGLAGVNEQFF. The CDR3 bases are TGCAGCGTTGTTGGGCTAGCGGGAGTCAATGAGCAGTTCTTC.

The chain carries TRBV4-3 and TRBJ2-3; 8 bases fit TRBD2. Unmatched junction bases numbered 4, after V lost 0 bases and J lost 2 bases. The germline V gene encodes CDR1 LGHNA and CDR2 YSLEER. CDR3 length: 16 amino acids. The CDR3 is CASSQDLLAATDTQYF. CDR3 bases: TGCGCCAGCAGCCAAGATCTACTAGCGGCCACAGATACGCAGTATTTT.

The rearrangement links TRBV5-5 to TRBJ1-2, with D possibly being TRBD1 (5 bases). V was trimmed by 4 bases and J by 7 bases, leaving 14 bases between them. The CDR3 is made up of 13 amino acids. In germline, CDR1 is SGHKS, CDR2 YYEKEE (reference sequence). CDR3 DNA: TGTGCCAGCAGCGGGACTAAGGGGCTTGGCTACACCTTC. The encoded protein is CASSGTKGLGYTF.

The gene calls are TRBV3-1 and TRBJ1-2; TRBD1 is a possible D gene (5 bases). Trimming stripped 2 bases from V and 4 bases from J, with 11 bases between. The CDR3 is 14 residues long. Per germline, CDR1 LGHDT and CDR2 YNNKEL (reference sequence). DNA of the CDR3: TGTGCCAGCAGCCAACAGGGTCTTGGCTATGGCTACACCTTC. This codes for CASSQQGLGYGYTF.

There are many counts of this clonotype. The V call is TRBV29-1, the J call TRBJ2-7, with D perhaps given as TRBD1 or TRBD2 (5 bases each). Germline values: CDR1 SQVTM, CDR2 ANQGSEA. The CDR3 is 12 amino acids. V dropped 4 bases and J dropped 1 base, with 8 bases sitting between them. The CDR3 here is CSVGGGSYEQYF. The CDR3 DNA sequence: TGCAGCGTTGGTGGGGGTTCCTACGAGCAGTACTTC.

Written as DNA, the CDR3 is TGTGCCAGCTCACCATTAGCCAGCGGGAGGGCCAAAGATACGCAGTATTTT. Translation gives CASSPLASGRAKDTQYF. The chain links TRBV18 to TRBJ2-3; 10 bases line up with TRBD2. Per germline, CDR1 KGHSH and CDR2 LQKENI. Germline trimming cut 2 bases from V and 5 bases from J; bases unmatched to any gene: 10. The CDR3 length is 17 residues.

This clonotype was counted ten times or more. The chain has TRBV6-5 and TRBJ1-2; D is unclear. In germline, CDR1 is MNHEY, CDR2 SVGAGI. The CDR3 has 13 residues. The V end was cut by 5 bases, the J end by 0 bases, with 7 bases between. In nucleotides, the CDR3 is TGTGCCAGCAGTAGAACGGCTAACTATGGCTACACCTTC. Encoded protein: CASSRTANYGYTF.

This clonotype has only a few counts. CDR3 in DNA: TGCAGCGTGGGAGTGTCCTACAATGAGCAGTTCTTC. Amino acid sequence: CSVGVSYNEQFF. V usage is TRBV29-1 and J usage is TRBJ2-1; tentative D call: TRBD2 (5 bases). The CDR3 spans 12 residues. Trimming took off 6 bases at V and 1 base at J, with 7 bases between the two ends. CDR1 and CDR2 from the germline V gene are SQVTM and ANQGSEA.

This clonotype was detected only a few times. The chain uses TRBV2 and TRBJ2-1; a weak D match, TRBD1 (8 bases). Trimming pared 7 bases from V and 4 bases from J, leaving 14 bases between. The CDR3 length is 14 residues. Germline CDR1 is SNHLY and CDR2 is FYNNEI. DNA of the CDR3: TGTGCCAGCAATGGACAGGGAGGGTACAATGAGCAGTTCTTC. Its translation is CASNGQGGYNEQFF.

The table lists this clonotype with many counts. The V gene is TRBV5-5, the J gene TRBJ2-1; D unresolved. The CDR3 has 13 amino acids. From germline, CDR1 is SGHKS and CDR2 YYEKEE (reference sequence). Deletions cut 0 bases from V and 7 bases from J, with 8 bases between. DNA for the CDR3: TGTGCCAGCAGCTTGGTAGGAGTGAATGAGCAGTTCTTC. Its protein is CASSLVGVNEQFF.

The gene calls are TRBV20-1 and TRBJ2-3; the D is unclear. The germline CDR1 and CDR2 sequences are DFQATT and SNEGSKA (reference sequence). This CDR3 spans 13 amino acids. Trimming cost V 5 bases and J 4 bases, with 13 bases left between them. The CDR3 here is CSASGPRADTQYF. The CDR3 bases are TGCAGTGCTTCCGGGCCTAGGGCAGATACGCAGTATTTT.